Listed below are T cell receptor beta chains from one sample, sequenced in a study of blood T cell repertoires in COVID-19. The repertoire was sequenced with immunoSEQ multiplex PCR; TCRdb's copy has only in-frame clones and lacks some. Of over 80,000 clones detected, approximately 79% appear once; the ten largest clones hold approximately 4.1%. Material: peripheral blood. These receptors all come from a man between 65 and 85 years old with COVID-19, enrolled during active disease. The CDR3 runs from the conserved cysteine through the conserved F or W. Fields, in order: J gene, clone size, D gene, V gene, CDR3 DNA, CDR3 protein. The D gene is left open where the match is weak. Not every row has a clone size; where given, it reads once, few, many or a size class.

J: TRBJ1-2
size: NA
D: NA
V: TRBV30
DNA: TGTGCCTGGAGTGTACTGCAGGGGTCTAACTATGGCTACACCTTC
CDR3: CAWSVLQGSNYGYTF

J: TRBJ1-2
size: once
D: NA
V: TRBV20-1
DNA: TGCAGTGCTAGTAATCAGGGGAACTATGGCTACACCTTC
CDR3: CSASNQGNYGYTF

J: TRBJ1-2
size: NA
D: NA
V: TRBV19
DNA: TGTGCCAGTAAGGGACAACCTTTTGACTACACCTTC
CDR3: CASKGQPFDYTF

J: TRBJ1-2
size: NA
D: TRBD1
V: TRBV6-6
DNA: TGTGCCAGCTGTCTTGATTCTGCGACAGGGGGCGCCTATGGCTACACCTTC
CDR3: CASCLDSATGGAYGYTF

J: TRBJ2-1
size: few
D: NA
V: TRBV28
DNA: TGTGCCAGCAGTTCCACACTAGCTATCTCCTACAATGAGCAGTTCTTC
CDR3: CASSSTLAISYNEQFF

J: TRBJ2-5
size: few
D: TRBD2
V: TRBV5-4
DNA: TGTGCCAGCAGCTTGGTTGCGGGAGGGCCCGAGACCCAGTACTTC
CDR3: CASSLVAGGPETQYF

J: TRBJ2-7
size: few
D: NA
V: TRBV28
DNA: TGTGCCAGCAACCTGGGGGGTTCGAGCTCCTACGAGCAGTACTTC
CDR3: CASNLGGSSSYEQYF

J: TRBJ2-1
size: NA
D: NA
V: TRBV27
DNA: TGTGCCAGCAGCACACCCGACCCGACGGGTGAGCAGTTCTTC
CDR3: CASSTPDPTGEQFF

J: TRBJ2-7
size: NA
D: NA
V: TRBV4-3
DNA: TGCGCCAGCAGCAATTCACAGGGCTACGAGCAGTACTTC
CDR3: CASSNSQGYEQYF

J: TRBJ2-7
size: NA
D: TRBD1
V: TRBV19
DNA: TGTGCCAGTAGGCTAACAGGGGACAGCGGCAGTGAGCAGTACTTC
CDR3: CASRLTGDSGSEQYF

J: TRBJ1-6
size: medium-sized
D: NA
V: TRBV7-2
DNA: TGTGCCAGCAGCTTAGGGACTGCAAATTCACCCCTCCACTTT
CDR3: CASSLGTANSPLHF